The rows below give T cell receptor beta chains drawn from one sample of a study of patients and donors after allogeneic stem cell transplantation. TCRdb itself ran the RT-PCR reads through MiXCR, one entry per CDR3 protein. The table includes about 160,000 distinct CDR3 sequences, more than 20% detected once. The sample consisted of blood, either unsorted or a sorted T cell fraction (not recorded which). These receptors were obtained from a human donor who was either an allogeneic HSCT recipient or a stem cell or donor lymphocyte infusion donor (not recorded which). It is not recorded whose cells these are; they may come from a transplant donor. CDR3s include the opening cysteine and the closing phenylalanine or tryptophan. A D gene is named only where the DNA matches it firmly. A row's size may be missing; if present it is once, few, many or a size class.

clone_size j_call d_call v_call cdr3_aa cdr3_nt
few TRBJ2-7 NA TRBV5-1 CASRKLAEIYEQYF TGCGCCAGCAGAAAACTAGCAGAAATCTACGAGCAGTACTTC
few TRBJ1-1 NA TRBV20-1 CSARVDSMNTEAFF TGCAGTGCTAGAGTGGACAGCATGAACACTGAAGCTTTCTTT
NA TRBJ2-5 NA TRBV12-3/TRBV12-4 CASSWGPQETQYF TGTGCCAGCAGTTGGGGACCCCAAGAGACCCAGTACTTC
NA TRBJ2-7 TRBD1 TRBV19 CASRGTGSFYEQYF TGTGCCAGTAGGGGGACAGGTTCTTTCTACGAGCAGTACTTC
NA TRBJ1-1 TRBD1 TRBV7-6 CASSRQTGLNTEAFF TGTGCCAGCAGCCGACAGACAGGGCTTAACACTGAAGCTTTCTTT
few TRBJ1-2 NA TRBV15 CATSRPMRGENYGYTF TGTGCCACCAGCCGACCGATGAGGGGGGAGAACTATGGCTACACCTTC
few TRBJ2-7 NA TRBV4-3 CASSQDYSVPYEQYF TGCGCCAGCAGCCAAGATTATAGTGTTCCCTACGAGCAGTACTTC
once TRBJ2-7 TRBD2 TRBV6-1 CASNLLGGQSYEQYF TGTGCCAGCAATCTTTTGGGAGGGCAGTCCTACGAGCAGTACTTC
few TRBJ1-2 NA TRBV5-1 CASSLEIQADGYTF TGCGCCAGCAGCTTGGAAATTCAAGCGGATGGCTACACCTTC
medium-sized TRBJ1-4 TRBD1 TRBV5-1 CASSSTDRDIATNEKLFF TGCGCCAGCAGCTCGACGGACAGGGATATAGCAACTAATGAAAAACTGTTTTTT
NA TRBJ1-2 NA TRBV7-9 CASSFKKFLRTNYGYTF TGTGCCAGCAGCTTTAAAAAGTTCCTGAGGACTAACTATGGCTACACCTTC
few TRBJ1-2 NA TRBV10-3 CAISEWEVNYGYTF TGTGCCATCAGTGAGTGGGAAGTTAACTATGGCTACACCTTC
NA TRBJ2-1 NA TRBV5-1 CASSWAGEQFF TGCGCCAGCAGCTGGGCGGGTGAGCAGTTCTTC
few TRBJ1-2 NA TRBV28 CASSLPRGTSSGGYTF TGTGCCAGCAGTTTACCCCGTGGGACATCGTCGGGAGGCTACACCTTC
many TRBJ1-6 NA TRBV20-1 CSASGDRSSYNSPLHF TGCAGTGCCAGCGGCGACAGGAGCTCCTATAATTCACCCCTCCACTTT
many TRBJ1-1 NA TRBV4-3 CASSQVLVGDTEAFF TGCGCCAGCAGCCAAGTTCTGGTTGGGGACACTGAAGCTTTCTTT